The 21 T cell receptor beta chains below come from one sample, sequenced in a study of blood T cell repertoires in COVID-19. Sequencing was performed with immunoSEQ multiplex PCR; in TCRdb, only in-frame clones are kept and a portion is missing. The sample records over 250,000 clones, around 85% being singletons. The sample comprised peripheral blood. All receptors come from an older woman with acute or convalescent COVID-19.

In its sample, this clone was seen a few times. The rearrangement joins TRBV3-1 (or the pseudogene TRBV3-2) to TRBJ1-2, with D possibly being TRBD1 (5 bases). The V and J ends lost 3 bases and 2 bases respectively, with 7 bases between them. The germline V gene has CDR1 LGHDT and CDR2 YNNKEL (reference sequence). The CDR3 covers 13 residues. CDR3 DNA sequence: TGTGCCAGCAGCCATAACAGGAACTATGGCTACACCTTC. Translated: CASSHNRNYGYTF.

Concerning this clone: The junction does not match germline at one end; this may be a read error. The CDR3 region is CASSLGSGGTSGDRDF. The CDR3 DNA reads TGTGCCAGCAGCTTAGGGTCGGGCGGGACTAGCGGGGATCGGGACTTC. The V call is TRBV7-2, the J call TRBJ2-7; 13 bases align to TRBD2. This CDR3 spans 16 amino acids. CDR1 SGHTA and CDR2 FQGNSA come from the germline V gene.

The chain uses TRBV14 and TRBJ2-2, with a weak D call TRBD1 (5 bases). V lost 2 bases, J lost 5 bases, and 12 bases lay in between. Germline V gene sequence: CDR1 SGHDN, CDR2 FVKESK. The length of the CDR3 is 15 residues. CDR3 in DNA: TGTGCCAGCAGCCAACTCAGGGCCGGGACCGGGGAGCTGTTTTTT. Translating gives CASSQLRAGTGELFF.

The V gene is TRBV20-1, the J gene TRBJ1-1; TRBD1 agrees at 10 bases. Germline V CDR1 and CDR2: DFQATT, SNEGSKA (reference sequence). The CDR3 is 11 residues long. Unmatched junction bases numbered 5, after V lost 3 bases and J lost 13 bases. This chain's CDR3 is CSASDRDRGFF. Here the CDR3 DNA reads TGCAGTGCTAGTGACAGGGACAGGGGTTTCTTT.

This clone came up once. The chain carries TRBV14 and TRBJ2-5; D is undetermined. This CDR3 is built from 12 residues. The V end lost 3 bases, the J end lost 5 bases, and 7 bases lay between the germline ends. Looked up from germline, CDR1 is SGHDN and CDR2 is FVKESK. The CDR3 region is CASSHLRETQYF. The CDR3 DNA reads TGTGCCAGCAGCCACCTGCGGGAGACCCAGTACTTC.

The rearrangement uses TRBV15 and TRBJ1-2, with 8 bases aligning to TRBD1. CDR3 length: 14 residues. The germline V gene has CDR1 LNHNV and CDR2 YYDKDF (reference sequence). Losses at the gene ends were 3 bases for V and 4 bases for J; bases not matched to a gene: 4. This CDR3 is CATSSGTGFYGYTF. CDR3 bases: TGTGCCACCAGCAGCGGGACAGGCTTCTATGGCTACACCTTC.

The chain links TRBV6-6 to TRBJ2-2, with unresolved D. V lost 4 bases and J lost 3, with 9 bases in between. Germline CDR1 and CDR2: MNHNY and SVGAGI (reference sequence). The CDR3 is made up of 14 amino acids. The CDR3 DNA sequence: TGTGCCAGCAGTTCCCCTTATTACACCGGGGAGCTGTTTTTT. This sequence encodes CASSSPYYTGELFF.

This clone was detected a few times. The J gene is TRBJ1-4, the V gene TRBV15; D perhaps matches TRBD1 (6 bases). V lost 2 bases and J 14 bases, leaving 24 bases between the germline ends. There are 16 residues in the CDR3. The germline gives CDR1 LNHNV, CDR2 YYDKDF (reference sequence). The CDR3 here is CATSRQVIRDKGFLFF. The DNA for the CDR3 is TGTGCCACCAGCAGACAAGTAATTCGGGACAAGGGGTTTCTGTTTTTT. Based on the CDR3 plus reference TRBV15 and TRBJ1-4, the full variable domain is DAMVIQNPRYQVTQFGKPVTLSCSQTLNHNVMYWYQQKSSQAPKLLFHYYDKDFNNEADTPDNFQSRRPNTSFCFLDIRSPGLGDTAMYLCATSRQVIRDKGFLFFGSGTQLSVL.

The CDR3 nucleotides read TGTGCCAGCACCTGGGGAGATAGGAACAATGAGCAGTTCTTC. It encodes CASTWGDRNNEQFF. The chain combines TRBV6-5 with TRBJ2-1; D might be TRBD2 (5 bases). Per germline, CDR1 MNHEY and CDR2 SVGAGI. Trimming cost V 7 bases and J 5 bases, with 15 bases left between them. The CDR3 totals 14 residues.

In its sample, this clone was seen a few times. The chain joins TRBV5-4 to TRBJ1-2, with TRBD1 matching 8 bases. From germline, CDR1 is SGHNT and CDR2 YYREEE (reference sequence). The junction had 2 bases not matched to a gene; V was cut back by 4 bases and J by 3 bases. This CDR3 has 13 amino acids. CDR3 in DNA: TGTGCCAGCAGCGCGGGACAGGACTATGGCTACACCTTC. It is translated as CASSAGQDYGYTF.

This sequence joins TRBV29-1 and TRBJ1-1; TRBD1 aligns across 7 bases. The germline gives CDR1 SQVTM, CDR2 ANQGSEA. Trimming removed 1 base from V and 7 bases from J; junction bases left unmatched: 6. The CDR3 sequence is 13 residues long. As DNA, the CDR3 is TGCAGCGTTGAAGCAGGCGGGGACAGTGAAGCTTTCTTT. Translating it yields CSVEAGGDSEAFF.

The chain recombines TRBV11-2 with TRBJ2-7; D perhaps matches TRBD1 (5 bases). This CDR3 is 14 amino acids long. The V gene lost 3 bases and the J gene lost 3 bases, with 12 bases spanning the gap. Germline V gene data show CDR1 as SGHAT and CDR2 as FQNNGV. CDR3 coding DNA: TGTGCCAGCAGCTTCGGCCAGGGTCTCTACGAGCAGTACTTC. This codes for CASSFGQGLYEQYF.

The chain employs TRBV10-3 and TRBJ1-1, with 7 bases matching TRBD1. This CDR3 region has 17 residues. Germline assignment: CDR1 ENHRY and CDR2 SYGVKD. Trimming took 10 bases from V and 11 from J; bases not matched to a gene: 28. This chain's CDR3 is CASKGSVDRRSTGGAFF. The CDR3 nucleotides are TGTGCCAGCAAGGGGTCGGTGGACAGGCGATCCACTGGCGGGGCTTTCTTT.

The chain employs TRBV6-5 and TRBJ2-7; the match to TRBD1 covers 10 bases. In germline, CDR1 is MNHEY, CDR2 SVGAGI. Trimming cost V 9 bases and J 6 bases; bases outside gene matches: 14. The CDR3 totals 15 residues. The CDR3 region has the DNA TGTGCCAGTACCCGGGACAGGGGCCCTCCGGGCGAGCAGTACTTC. Encoded protein: CASTRDRGPPGEQYF.

This clone was seen a few times. V usage is TRBV7-9 and J usage is TRBJ1-1; 7 bases are shared with TRBD1. After removal of 5 bases from V and 1 base from J, the junction contained 7 bases not matched to a gene. Germline lookup yields CDR1 SEHNR and CDR2 FQNEAQ (reference sequence). There are 15 residues in the CDR3. CDR3 residues: CASSPRQGGNTEAFF. CDR3 DNA sequence: TGTGCCAGCAGCCCCCGACAGGGCGGGAACACTGAAGCTTTCTTT.

The rearrangement joins TRBV12-5 to TRBJ2-5; possibly TRBD2 for D (6 bases). Looked up from germline, CDR1 is LGHNT and CDR2 is FRNRAP. The CDR3 covers 14 residues. Trimming left V 5 bases short and J 1 base short, with 11 bases between. Here the CDR3 reads CASGDGGLQETQYF. As DNA, the CDR3 is TGTGCTAGTGGTGACGGGGGTCTCCAAGAGACCCAGTACTTC.

The gene calls are TRBV2 and TRBJ1-1; no clear D. Germline V lookup: CDR1 SNHLY, CDR2 FYNNEI. This CDR3 comprises 11 residues. V dropped 4 bases and J dropped 7 bases, with 7 bases sitting between them. CDR3 protein: CASSAYFEAFF. As DNA, the CDR3 is TGTGCCAGCAGTGCTTATTTTGAAGCTTTCTTT.

This sequence joins TRBV7-8 and TRBJ2-6; D uncertain. Trimming removed 3 bases from V and 3 bases from J, with 3 bases in between. Germline CDR1 is SGHVS and CDR2 is FQNEAQ. The CDR3 has 13 residues. CDR3 DNA: TGTGCCAGCAGCTTTAATGGGGCCAACGTCCTGACTTTC. Encoded protein: CASSFNGANVLTF.

The chain carries TRBV2 and TRBJ2-1; 8 bases match TRBD2. The V and J ends lost 5 bases and 0 bases, in that order; junction bases with no gene match: 6. Germline-derived CDR1 and CDR2 are SNHLY and FYNNEI. The CDR3 consists of 16 residues. This CDR3 is CASSNLAGTSYNEQFF. In DNA, the CDR3 is TGTGCCAGCAGTAACTTAGCGGGGACCTCCTACAATGAGCAGTTCTTC.

The V and J genes are TRBV18 and TRBJ2-3, with 9 bases fitting TRBD1. There are 15 residues in the CDR3. Germline assignment: CDR1 KGHSH and CDR2 LQKENI. The ends lost 4 bases at V and 4 bases at J; junction bases unmatched: 6. CDR3 bases: TGTGCCAGCTCACTCCGGACAGGGGAGCCAGATACGCAGTATTTT. Its protein product is CASSLRTGEPDTQYF. The full variable domain, with the rest looked up from reference TRBV18 and TRBJ2-3, is NAGVMQNPRHLVRRRGQEARLRCSPMKGHSHVYWYRQLPEEGLKFMVYLQKENIIDESGMPKERFSAEFPKEGPSILRIQQVVRGDSAAYFCASSLRTGEPDTQYFGPGTRLTVL.

The V call is TRBV14, the J call TRBJ2-3; 8 bases agree with TRBD2. CDR3 length: 16 amino acids. Germline-derived CDR1 and CDR2 are SGHDN and FVKESK. The junction had 9 bases not matched to a gene; V was cut back by 1 base and J by 6 bases. This CDR3 reads CASSQVWRGAADTQYF. CDR3 sequence (DNA): TGTGCCAGCAGCCAAGTCTGGCGGGGGGCCGCCGATACGCAGTATTTT.